This T cell receptor beta chain came from a study of T cell repertoires in cytomegalovirus infection (dated by TCRdb to the late 2010s). Concerning the study at large: Donor HLA type was relevant to the analysis, because carriage of CMV infection together with the matching HLA type was indicated by public TCR beta signatures.

This clonotype was seen a few times. Its antigen target is currently unknown. This may arise from a read error, as a much more abundant clone is one base away. The research as a whole found: The ex vivo response was dominated by HLA-C-restricted CMV-specific TCR beta clonotypes, which also provided the single most frequent clonotype in two of eight donors. In both this cohort and an independent roughly 330-donor cohort, the cumulative frequency of public TCR beta family members distinguished carriers of CMV infection plus the relevant HLA type.

Sequenced using an Illumina HiSeq 1500. TCRdb itself trimmed the public reads at Q25 with fastp, ran MiXCR and retained productive beta chains. Entries are consolidated by CDR3 protein sequence, retaining the most common genes and DNA. Within this sample are 150,000 to 200,000 distinct CDR3 sequences, with 15% to 20% of them counted one time only. The ten top clones hold approximately 19% of the sample. The CDR3 spans 11 residues, from the cysteine through the phenylalanine. The only DNA kept is the CDR3, 33 bases in frame from the first base. The junction shows trimming of 7 bases on V and 2 bases on J, plus 5 bases between the germline ends. CDR1 and CDR2 are read off the germline V gene as SGHVS and FQNEAQ.

The sample comprised CD8+ T cells from PBMCs. This clonotype was obtained from a human donor in good health (CMV status not recorded). Some clones in this sample may be carry-over from other donors' samples. The sequence is built from TRBV7-8 and TRBJ2-5, with no D gene named confidently. CDR3 sequence: CASTSQETQYF. The base sequence is TGTGCCAGCACCTCGCAAGAGACCCAGTACTTC.